This T cell receptor beta chain is drawn from a study of T cells in localized non-small cell lung cancer. V was trimmed by 4 bases and J by 3 bases, leaving 16 bases between them. The germline gives CDR1 SGHNT, CDR2 YENEEA. The CDR3 totals 15 residues. On this clone: As yet, its antigen is unknown.

Sequencing used immunoSEQ multiplex PCR; TCRdb keeps in-frame clones, though not all of them. Counted here are a few thousand clones, about 17% occurring once; the ten biggest clones make up about 13%. The study's findings and limits: The study found T cell clonality highest in uninvolved adjacent lung, above tumor.

The sequences come from lung tumor tissue, collected before any cancer treatment. This TCR derives from a woman aged 35 to 75 with stage II lung adenocarcinoma. V usage is TRBV11-3 and J usage is TRBJ2-7; perhaps TRBD2 as D (6 bases). The CDR3 loop reads CASSSYPGLNYEQYF. CDR3 sequence (DNA): TGTGCCAGCAGCTCCTACCCGGGACTGAACTACGAGCAGTACTTC.